Shown below are 15 T cell receptor beta chains from a single sample sequenced in a study of PD-1 blockade in mismatch repair-deficient tumors. The data were produced by immunoSEQ multiplex PCR, yet TCRdb's version contains in-frame clones alone and is incomplete. Of about 34,000 clones in the sample, about 85% are singletons; the top ten hold 3% to 4%. This material consisted of PBMCs, taken around 6 weeks after starting pembrolizumab. The receptor source for this set is an adult with mismatch repair-deficient cancer.

The chain couples TRBV19 to TRBJ1-2; TRBD1 matches at 10 bases. The germline V gene encodes CDR1 LNHDA and CDR2 SQIVND (reference sequence). V was pared by 3 bases and J by 8 bases, with 9 bases of the junction left unmatched. This CDR3 has 15 amino acids. CDR3 coding DNA: TGTGCCAGTAGTATCTCGGGACAGGGGAATTACGGCTACACCTTC. Amino acid sequence: CASSISGQGNYGYTF.

The V gene is TRBV28, the J gene TRBJ2-3; D is undetermined. Germline V gene sequence: CDR1 MDHEN, CDR2 SYDVKM. Trimming shortened V by 3 bases and J by 3 bases, and 10 bases separated the two germline ends. The CDR3 loop spans 14 amino acids. CDR3 sequence reads: CASSLSRRTDTQYF. For the CDR3, the DNA is TGTGCCAGCAGTTTGTCACGGCGGACAGATACGCAGTATTTT.

J is TRBJ2-7 and V is TRBV5-5; maybe TRBD1 (5 bases). The V end lost 4 bases, the J end lost 2 bases, and 7 bases lay between the germline ends. The CDR3 is 12 residues long. CDR1 SGHKS and CDR2 YYEKEE come from the germline V gene (reference sequence). CDR3 sequence reads: CASSATAYEQYF. DNA for the CDR3: TGTGCCAGCAGCGCGACAGCCTACGAGCAGTACTTC. Full variable domain (missing parts from reference TRBV5-5 and TRBJ2-7): DAGVTQSPTHLIKTRGQQVTLRCSPISGHKSVSWYQQVLGQGPQFIFQYYEKEERGRGNFPDRFSARQFPNYSSELNVNALLLGDSALYLCASSATAYEQYFGPGTRLTVT.

J is TRBJ2-7 and V is TRBV29-1; no clear D gene. Trimming took 4 bases from V and 1 from J, leaving 8 bases between them. The length of the CDR3 is 12 residues. Germline V gene sequence: CDR1 SQVTM, CDR2 ANQGSEA. Written as DNA, the CDR3 is TGCAGCGTTGGCAGTCTTTCCTACGAGCAGTACTTC. This codes for CSVGSLSYEQYF.

This chain uses TRBV5-1 with TRBJ1-1; D may be TRBD1 (5 bases). Germline lookup yields CDR1 SGHRS and CDR2 YFSETQ. The CDR3 extends over 14 amino acids. Trimming pared 4 bases from V and 4 bases from J, leaving 14 bases between. DNA for the CDR3: TGCGCCAGCAGCGTCCGGGACTATAGCACTGAAGCTTTCTTT. This codes for CASSVRDYSTEAFF.

The V gene is TRBV7-3, the J gene TRBJ1-4; D is possibly TRBD1 (5 bases). Germline V lookup: CDR1 SGHTA, CDR2 FQGTGA. CDR3 length: 17 residues. V was clipped by 5 bases and J by 2 bases, with 18 bases between them. The CDR3 nucleotides read TGTGCCAGCAGCGCCCGGTTGCAGGGTGCCACTAATGAAAAACTGTTTTTT. Encoded protein: CASSARLQGATNEKLFF. The full variable domain, with the rest looked up from reference TRBV7-3 and TRBJ1-4, is GAGVSQTPSNKVTEKGKYVELRCDPISGHTALYWYRQSLGQGPEFLIYFQGTGAADDSGLPNDRFFAVRPEGSVSTLKIQRTERGDSAVYLCASSARLQGATNEKLFFGSGTQLSVL.

The chain joins TRBV27 to TRBJ1-6, with a possible D match to TRBD1 (5 bases). The CDR3 runs to 14 residues. Trimming stripped 6 bases from V and 8 bases from J, with 14 bases between. CDR1 and CDR2 (germline): MNHEY, SMNVEV (reference sequence). The DNA for the CDR3 is TGTGCCAGCAGCGAACCGGGGGTGGATTCACCCCTCCACTTT. This gives the protein CASSEPGVDSPLHF.

The chain's CDR3 is CASNHYGQGRDEQYF. CDR3 sequence (DNA): TGTGCCAGCAACCATTACGGACAGGGCCGCGACGAGCAGTACTTC. The chain links TRBV27 to TRBJ2-5; TRBD1 aligns across 8 bases. The J call may not be correct, given that the DNA end is closer to TRBJ2-7. CDR1 is MNHEY and CDR2 is SMNVEV in the germline V gene (reference sequence). The CDR3 sequence is 15 residues long.

J is TRBJ1-6 and V is TRBV10-3, with 9 bases lining up with TRBD1. Germline assignment: CDR1 ENHRY and CDR2 SYGVKD. CDR3 length: 14 residues. V dropped 6 bases and J dropped 7; count of bases not matched to a gene: 4. CDR3 sequence (DNA): TGTGCCATCAGGACCGGGACAGGGAATTCACCCCTCCACTTT. Amino acids: CAIRTGTGNSPLHF.

The CDR3, as DNA: TGTGCCAGCAGTGCCCGACAGAGAACTAATGAAAAACTGTTTTTT. This sequence encodes CASSARQRTNEKLFF. The rearrangement joins TRBV6-1 to TRBJ1-4, with a possible D match to TRBD1 (5 bases). The CDR3 contains 15 residues. V was cut by 4 bases and J by 1 base, with 10 bases left in between. Germline V gene sequence: CDR1 MNHNS, CDR2 SASEGT.

The chain carries TRBV18 and TRBJ1-1, with D tentatively TRBD1 (5 bases). V shed 6 bases and J shed 4 bases, with 21 bases lying between them. The CDR3 has 16 residues. The germline CDR1 and CDR2 sequences are KGHSH and LQKENI. The CDR3 spells CASSPPNNRPSTEAFF. The CDR3, as DNA: TGTGCCAGCTCCCCCCCTAACAACAGGCCTAGCACTGAAGCTTTCTTT.

The chain joins TRBV12-5 to TRBJ2-1; tentatively, D is TRBD2 (5 bases). The germline V gene encodes CDR1 LGHNT and CDR2 FRNRAP. The CDR3 sequence is 16 residues long. Trimming cost V 5 bases and J 1 base, with 15 bases left between them. The CDR3 spells CASGGSRSGSYNEQFF. The DNA of the CDR3 is TGTGCTAGTGGTGGGTCCCGGAGCGGTTCCTACAATGAGCAGTTCTTC.

V is TRBV6-5 and J is TRBJ2-5; possibly TRBD2 for D (5 bases). V was shortened by 8 bases and J by 5 bases, with 9 bases between the two germline ends. The germline CDR1 and CDR2 sequences are MNHEY and SVGAGI. The CDR3 is made up of 11 amino acids. CDR3 protein: CASGGLETQYF. DNA of the CDR3: TGTGCCAGCGGAGGATTGGAGACCCAGTACTTC.

The genes are TRBV6-5 and TRBJ1-1, with D possibly TRBD1 on 5 matching bases. The CDR3 extends over 13 amino acids. Between the trimmed V and J ends, which lost 10 bases and 1 base, there was a span of 13 bases. From germline, CDR1 is MNHEY and CDR2 SVGAGI. The CDR3 reads CATWDFENTEAFF. The CDR3 DNA reads as TGTGCCACCTGGGACTTCGAGAACACTGAAGCTTTCTTT.

The J gene is TRBJ2-2, the V gene TRBV9; 10 bases are shared with TRBD2. After removal of 0 bases from V and 1 base from J, the junction contained 6 bases not matched to a gene. Germline V gene data show CDR1 as SGDLS and CDR2 as YYNGEE. The CDR3 extends over 18 amino acids. The CDR3 protein is CASSVGAGGPKNTGELFF. The CDR3 DNA reads TGTGCCAGCAGCGTAGGAGCGGGAGGGCCGAAGAACACCGGGGAGCTGTTTTTT.